These T cell receptor beta chains were read from a single sample in a study of blood T cell repertoires in COVID-19. TCRdb's copy holds only in-frame clones and misses some; the assay was immunoSEQ multiplex PCR. The sample has over 250,000 clones, around 90% seen once; the top ten hold 0.95% to 1.2%. Material for sequencing was PBMCs or T cells enriched from blood (not recorded which). The receptors stem from a woman in her twenties or thirties who had recovered from COVID-19. The CDR3 runs from the conserved cysteine through the conserved F or W. A D gene is named only where the DNA matches it firmly. Only part of the rows carry a size: once, few, many, or a class if the clone is expanded.

DNA | CDR3 | V | D | J | size | length
TGTGCTAGTGGTCCTGCCTCATATAGGCAGTATTTT | CASGPASYRQYF | TRBV12-5 | - | TRBJ2-3 | - | 12
TGTGCCAGCAGCTTAGGAGCGGGAAGCCAGCGGGGGACCCAGTACTTC | CASSLGAGSQRGTQYF | TRBV7-2 | TRBD2 | TRBJ2-5 | - | 16
TGTGCCTGGAGTGTACACGTTGTGGAAACTACGTACTTC | CAWSVHVVETTYF | TRBV30 | - | TRBJ2-7 | - | 13
TGTGCCAGCCAAACGGGGAGCTACGAGCAGTACTTC | CASQTGSYEQYF | TRBV5-6 | - | TRBJ2-7 | - | 12
TGTGCCAGCAGCTTAGCGCAGGACAGCAAAGCGAACACTGAAGCTTTCTTT | CASSLAQDSKANTEAFF | TRBV7-2 | - | TRBJ1-1 | - | 17
TGTGCCACCAGTGATTCTGACGGGCGATGGGGGCAGACAGATACGCAGTATTTT | CATSDSDGRWGQTDTQYF | TRBV24-1 | - | TRBJ2-3 | - | 18
TGTGCCAGCAGTGAAAAAGCCAATCAGCCCCAGCATTTT | CASSEKANQPQHF | TRBV6-1 | - | TRBJ1-5 | - | 13
TGTGCCAGCAGCAAGGGACTAGCGGGAGGATATCAAGAGACCCAGTACTTC | CASSKGLAGGYQETQYF | TRBV11-2 | TRBD2 | TRBJ2-5 | - | 17
TGCAGCGTTTTTGGGCAAGTGGGCAGGGCGGAAGCTTTCTTT | CSVFGQVGRAEAFF | TRBV29-1 | - | TRBJ1-1 | - | 14
TGTGCCAGCAGCCAAGACCGCGGGAGTAGCCAGACCCAGTACTTC | CASSQDRGSSQTQYF | TRBV4-2 | TRBD2 | TRBJ2-5 | - | 15
TGTGCCAGCAGCCGCCGACAGGGAAATTTCTACAATGAGCAGTTCTTC | CASSRRQGNFYNEQFF | TRBV7-9 | TRBD1 | TRBJ2-1 | - | 16
TGCGCCAGCAGCATACGGACAGACACCGGGGAGCTGTTTTTT | CASSIRTDTGELFF | TRBV5-1 | - | TRBJ2-2 | - | 14
TGTGCCAGCAGCCTGCTAGCGGCAACCTCCTACGAGCAGTACTTC | CASSLLAATSYEQYF | TRBV7-6 | TRBD2 | TRBJ2-7 | - | 15
TGTGCCAGCTCACTGGGGCTCACCGGGGAGCTGTTTTTT | CASSLGLTGELFF | TRBV18 | - | TRBJ2-2 | - | 13
TGTGCCAGACCAAAAGTTAACAGGGTCCAAGAGACCCAGTACTTC | CARPKVNRVQETQYF | TRBV7-2 | - | TRBJ2-5 | - | 15
TGTGCCAGCAGCCCACCTGAGGGTAGCGCTGAAGCTTTCTTT | CASSPPEGSAEAFF | TRBV27 | - | TRBJ1-1 | - | 14
TGTGCCAGCAACCTATTACAGGGGGCGCGCGACGGCTACACCTTC | CASNLLQGARDGYTF | TRBV28 | TRBD1 | TRBJ1-2 | - | 15
TGCGCCAGCAGCCAAGGGACTAGCGGGACCTACGAGCAGTACTTC | CASSQGTSGTYEQYF | TRBV4-3 | TRBD2 | TRBJ2-7 | - | 15
TGTGCAAGTCGCCCACGGGACCGCCTAGCGGGAATCTACGAGCAGTACTTC | CASRPRDRLAGIYEQYF | TRBV12-2 | - | TRBJ2-7 | - | 17
TGTGCCAGCATTATTAGCGGGAGCACAGATACGCAGTATTTT | CASIISGSTDTQYF | TRBV28 | TRBD2 | TRBJ2-3 | - | 14
TGTGCCTGGAGTGAAACTGGGGGGGTAGCTGAAGCTTTCTTT | CAWSETGGVAEAFF | TRBV30 | - | TRBJ1-1 | few | 14